The TCR beta chain described here comes from a study of T-cell memory formation after mild COVID-19. Study information: TCR clustering was largely donor specific.

TCRdb analysed the 5' RACE reads with MiXCR anew, one entry per CDR3 protein. The table lists tens of thousands of distinct CDR3 sequences, about 13% of them singletons. From germline, CDR1 is SQVTM and CDR2 ANQGSEA. With 4 bases removed from V and 5 bases from J, the gap between germline ends came to 9 bases. This CDR3 has 11 amino acids. With respect to this clonotype: What it binds is not known.

Study findings and constraints: The authors did not confirm SARS-CoV-2 specificity of second-wave clones peaking day 37. Shrinking CD4+ clones were chiefly CM and EM; CD8+ ones were chiefly EMRA. Memory sampled before infection contained some responding clones, suggesting cross-reactive memory joined.

J is TRBJ2-7 and V is TRBV29-1, with D possibly TRBD2 on 6 matching bases. Sequenced: PBMCs or a T cell subset sorted from them (not recorded which). The sequence was collected from an adult woman who had mild COVID-19 (a few samples of this study predate the infection). Cell type and time point are not known. The CDR3 sequence: CSVGGLHEQYF. The CDR3 DNA reads TGCAGCGTTGGGGGACTTCACGAGCAGTACTTC.